Below are 9 T cell receptor beta chains sequenced from a single sample in a study of cytomegalovirus exposure and HLA in healthy donors. The repertoire was sequenced with immunoSEQ multiplex PCR; TCRdb's copy has only in-frame clones and lacks some. The sample has some 320,000 clones, roughly 87% seen once. Sequencing was done on a sample of PBMCs. These receptors originate from a woman in her thirties in good health and CMV-seropositive.

This clone has just one count. The CDR3 does not close with the conserved phenylalanine or tryptophan, likely indicating a read error. This chain links TRBV5-8 with TRBJ1-2; TRBD1 is a possible D gene (5 bases). The CDR3 runs 13 residues. The ends were cut back, 4 bases at V and 2 bases at J, with 9 bases in the middle. The germline V gene encodes CDR1 SGHTS and CDR2 YDEGEE. CDR3 sequence (DNA): TGTGCCAGCAGCGCTCCAGGGAACTATGGCTACACCCTC. Residues: CASSAPGNYGYTL.

V is TRBV30 and J is TRBJ2-7; D gene unclear. V lost 2 bases and J lost 5, with 10 bases in between. Germline CDR1 reads GTSNPN; CDR2 reads SVGIG (reference sequence). The CDR3 extends over 12 amino acids. For the CDR3, the DNA is TGTGCCTGGAGTTATGTGGTGAACGAGCAGTACTTC. Translated, it gives CAWSYVVNEQYF.

The DNA of the CDR3 is TGTGCCAGCAGCGCAGGGGTAGGGGCAAACTATGGCTACACCTTC. Translation: CASSAGVGANYGYTF. This sequence joins TRBV7-8 and TRBJ1-2; D may be TRBD1 (6 bases). The CDR3 has 15 amino acids. The germline V gene encodes CDR1 SGHVS and CDR2 FQNEAQ. V lost 5 bases and J lost 2, with 15 bases in between.

The gene calls are TRBV7-2 and TRBJ2-5; D may be TRBD2 (6 bases). Germline CDR1 is SGHTA and CDR2 is FQGNSA. Deletions cut 1 base from V and 5 bases from J, with 11 bases between. The CDR3 runs to 14 residues. The CDR3: CASSLVLAIETQYF. As DNA, the CDR3 is TGTGCCAGCAGCTTAGTACTAGCCATCGAGACCCAGTACTTC.

The rearrangement links TRBV4-3 to TRBJ1-2, with no clear D. The CDR3 runs 14 residues. Germline V gives CDR1 LGHNA, CDR2 YSLEER. Trimming removed 0 bases at V and 2 bases at J, with 7 bases between. The CDR3 loop reads CASSQDGYNYGYTF. In nucleotides, the CDR3 is TGCGCCAGCAGCCAAGATGGGTACAACTATGGCTACACCTTC.

The chain carries TRBV27 and TRBJ2-3; D might be TRBD1 or TRBD2, each matching 6 bases. The germline V gene encodes CDR1 MNHEY and CDR2 SMNVEV (reference sequence). The CDR3 sequence is 15 residues long. V was shortened by 5 bases and J by 2 bases, with 14 bases between the two germline ends. CDR3 sequence: CASSPFRGATDTQYF. DNA for the CDR3: TGTGCCAGCAGTCCATTTAGGGGGGCCACAGATACGCAGTATTTT.

This clone was seen only a few times. The chain employs TRBV9 and TRBJ1-2; D remains ambiguous. This CDR3 has 16 amino acids. Germline V gives CDR1 SGDLS, CDR2 YYNGEE. Between the trimmed V and J ends, which lost 3 bases and 5 bases, there was a span of 20 bases. CDR3 DNA: TGTGCCAGCAGCGAAAAAGATAAATGGTCGGATTATGGCTACACCTTC. This gives the protein CASSEKDKWSDYGYTF. The full variable domain, its missing parts supplied by reference TRBV9 and TRBJ1-2, is DSGVTQTPKHLITATGQRVTLRCSPRSGDLSVYWYQQSLDQGLQFLIQYYNGEERAKGNILERFSAQQFPDLHSELNLSSLELGDSALYFCASSEKDKWSDYGYTFGSGTRLTVV.

The V and J genes are TRBV11-2 and TRBJ1-4, with no clear D. The V and J ends lost 5 bases and 4 bases respectively, with 11 bases between them. Germline V CDR1 and CDR2: SGHAT, FQNNGV. This CDR3 spans 14 amino acids. Here the CDR3 DNA reads TGTGCCAGCAGCCGCCCACAGAGTAATGAAAAACTGTTTTTT. This codes for CASSRPQSNEKLFF.

The V call is TRBV30, the J call TRBJ2-2; 8 bases agree with TRBD1. Germline V CDR1 and CDR2: GTSNPN, SVGIG (reference sequence). This CDR3 has 15 amino acids. V lost 5 bases, J lost 6 bases, and 11 bases stayed unmatched. CDR3: CAWDRGPPGAGELFF. As DNA, the CDR3 is TGTGCCTGGGACAGGGGTCCTCCGGGAGCCGGGGAGCTGTTTTTT.